This T cell receptor beta chain was obtained from a study of blood T cells in healthy people across ages. A J-beta primer mix and a sample-barcoded 5' primer were used in a second PCR of about 7 to 12 cycles. Using its own MiXCR run on the 5' RACE reads, TCRdb lists one record per CDR3 protein. The sample lists about 1.8 million distinct CDR3 sequences, roughly 49% seen once, with approximately 2.1% in the top ten. The TCR comes from a woman aged 40 to 50 in good health. Sequencing used blood.

The CDR3 reads CASSQETQGLFSEKLFF. CDR3 bases: TGTGCCAGCAGCCAAGAAACACAGGGTCTGTTTTCTGAAAAACTGTTTTTT. J is TRBJ1-4 and V is TRBV4-2; D is possibly TRBD1 (6 bases). The V gene lost 0 bases and the J gene lost 7 bases, with 18 bases spanning the gap. Per the germline V gene, CDR1 is LGHNA and CDR2 is YNFKEQ. CDR3 length: 17 residues.